This T cell receptor beta chain is drawn from a study of T cell clonality in common variable immunodeficiency. This clone was counted many times. Its antigen is as yet unknown. The read terminates 3 residues before the CDR3 end, so the remaining end is supplied by the germline J gene. Study-wide results and caveats: CVID patient heterogeneity limited repertoire-clinical complication correlations. Compared with controls, CVID subjects had fewer shared TCRbeta clones.

Patients and controls were mostly of Caucasian heritage. Heparinized whole blood, roughly 4.5 to 8 ml, came from each donor. Here immunoSEQ multiplex PCR was the method, and the copy in TCRdb shows in-frame clones only, minus some. Sampling found tens of thousands of clones, none seen once. The CDR3 runs to 14 residues. V was clipped by 2 bases and J by 3 bases, with 11 bases between them. CDR1 and CDR2 (germline): SGHRS, YFSETQ. Specimen: peripheral blood mononuclear cells. The TCR originated in a person aged 18 to 75 in good health. This chain joins TRBV5-1 and TRBJ2-5, with D maybe TRBD2 (6 bases). The chain's CDR3 is CASSFGGAEETQYF. The covered CDR3 bases are TGCGCCAGCAGCTTCGGAGGGGCCGAAGAGACC.